The rows below give T cell receptor beta chains drawn from one sample of a study of blood T cell repertoires in COVID-19. Assay used: immunoSEQ multiplex PCR; TCRdb lists only in-frame clones, some missing. In the table there are around 400,000 clones, about nine tenths of which are singletons. Sequencing used PBMCs or T cells enriched from blood (not recorded which). Every receptor here comes from a woman between 40 and 50 years old who had been exposed to COVID-19. Each CDR3 is given with its conserved first and last residue. The order of the fields is D gene, J gene, clone size, V gene, CDR3 protein, CDR3 DNA. D genes are given only for firm matches. Clone size appears in some rows only: once, few, many, or a class for an expanded clone.

TRBD2 | TRBJ2-1 | NA | TRBV14 | CASSQGASGRNEQFF | TGTGCCAGCAGCCAAGGGGCTAGCGGGAGAAATGAGCAGTTCTTC
NA | TRBJ2-1 | NA | TRBV19 | CASGGPYNEQFF | TGTGCCAGTGGTGGGCCATACAATGAGCAGTTCTTC
TRBD1 | TRBJ1-5 | NA | TRBV19 | CASSTAGTGSQPQHF | TGTGCCAGTAGTACCGCCGGGACAGGGAGCCAGCCCCAGCATTTT
TRBD1 | TRBJ1-2 | NA | TRBV3-1/TRBV3-2 | CASSQVGPLRNRGRINYGYTF | TGTGCCAGCAGCCAAGTTGGACCACTCCGGAACAGGGGTCGTATCAACTATGGCTACACCTTC
TRBD2 | TRBJ2-1 | NA | TRBV7-2 | CASSERERVLNEQFF | TGTGCCAGCAGCGAGCGGGAGAGGGTTTTAAATGAGCAGTTCTTC
NA | TRBJ1-3 | NA | TRBV19 | CASSSKKGLGNTIYF | TGTGCCAGTAGTTCAAAAAAGGGGCTGGGAAACACCATATATTTT
TRBD1 | TRBJ2-7 | NA | TRBV24-1 | CATRTGAYEQYF | TGTGCCACCCGTACAGGGGCCTACGAGCAGTACTTC
TRBD1 | TRBJ2-1 | NA | TRBV7-9 | CASSVTGVDNEQFF | TGTGCCAGCAGCGTGACAGGGGTAGACAATGAGCAGTTCTTC
TRBD1 | TRBJ1-1 | NA | TRBV24-1 | CATSASTGANTEAFF | TGTGCCACCAGTGCTTCGACAGGGGCGAACACTGAAGCTTTCTTT
TRBD2 | TRBJ2-7 | NA | TRBV29-1 | CSVEEGGAGGPSVRRYF | TGCAGCGTTGAAGAAGGAGGAGCGGGAGGGCCCAGTGTCCGGCGGTACTTC
NA | TRBJ1-2 | NA | TRBV15 | CATSRDRAVAGYGYTF | TGTGCCACCAGCAGAGATCGAGCGGTAGCTGGGTATGGCTACACCTTC
NA | TRBJ1-6 | NA | TRBV30 | CAWSVGTTGLYNSPLHF | TGTGCCTGGAGTGTAGGGACTACGGGGCTTTATAATTCACCCCTCCACTTT
TRBD2 | TRBJ2-7 | NA | TRBV24-1 | CATSDPGDYGKQYF | TGTGCCACCAGTGATCCCGGGGACTACGGAAAGCAGTACTTC
NA | TRBJ2-5 | few | TRBV7-3 | CASSLIPSETQYF | TGTGCCAGCAGCTTAATCCCTTCTGAGACCCAGTACTTC
NA | TRBJ2-7 | NA | TRBV6-5 | CASGKGRGYEQYF | TGTGCCAGCGGGAAGGGCAGGGGTTACGAGCAGTACTTC
TRBD1 | TRBJ1-5 | NA | TRBV7-8 | CASSLVGGTGGNQPQHF | TGTGCCAGCAGCTTAGTGGGAGGGACAGGGGGCAATCAGCCCCAGCATTTT
NA | TRBJ2-3 | NA | TRBV7-3 | CASSLYAGTDTQYF | TGTGCCAGCAGCTTATATGCGGGCACAGATACGCAGTATTTT
NA | TRBJ2-7 | NA | TRBV7-6 | CASSSTFRRGDTYEQYF | TGTGCCAGCAGCTCCACCTTCCGCAGGGGAGACACCTACGAGCAGTACTTC
NA | TRBJ2-3 | NA | TRBV20-1 | CSASPGPGLSTDTQYF | TGCAGTGCTAGTCCCGGGCCAGGGCTGAGCACAGATACGCAGTATTTT
TRBD1 | TRBJ1-3 | NA | TRBV2 | CASTGTGGNTIYF | TGTGCCAGCACCGGGACAGGGGGAAACACCATATATTTT
TRBD2 | TRBJ2-5 | NA | TRBV7-8 | CASSLWTSGSRETQYF | TGTGCCAGCAGCCTTTGGACTAGCGGGAGTAGGGAGACCCAGTACTTC
TRBD1 | TRBJ2-7 | NA | TRBV30 | CAWNGQGILYEQYF | TGTGCCTGGAATGGACAGGGGATACTCTACGAGCAGTACTTC
TRBD2 | TRBJ2-3 | NA | TRBV2 | CASSEAPWTSGSTDTQYF | TGTGCCAGCAGTGAAGCCCCCTGGACTAGCGGAAGCACAGATACGCAGTATTTT
TRBD2 | TRBJ2-5 | NA | TRBV9 | CASSVAGGTYQETQYF | TGTGCCAGCAGCGTAGCCGGGGGGACGTACCAAGAGACCCAGTACTTC
NA | TRBJ2-4 | few | TRBV5-1 | CASSLDGLLAKNIQYF | TGCGCCAGCAGCTTGGACGGACTACTAGCCAAAAACATTCAGTACTTC
NA | TRBJ1-6 | NA | TRBV6-5 | CASSYGQYHNSPLHF | TGTGCCAGCAGTTACGGACAGTATCATAATTCACCCCTCCACTTT
NA | TRBJ1-2 | NA | TRBV2 | CASSERGNYVRNTF | TGTGCCAGCAGTGAGCGGGGAAACTATGTGAGGAACACCTTC
TRBD1 | TRBJ1-1 | NA | TRBV11-3 | CASKGQMNTEAFF | TGTGCCAGTAAGGGACAGATGAACACTGAAGCTTTCTTT
TRBD2 | TRBJ2-2 | few | TRBV7-9 | CASTKNRGLAGDSFKTGELFF | TGTGCCAGCACCAAGAACAGGGGACTAGCGGGAGACTCCTTCAAGACCGGGGAGCTGTTTTTT
TRBD1 | TRBJ1-5 | once | TRBV27 | CASRMTGNNQPQHF | TGTGCCAGCAGGATGACAGGGAACAATCAGCCCCAGCATTTT
NA | TRBJ1-5 | NA | TRBV19 | CASSIKTAGQPQHF | TGTGCCAGTAGCATCAAGACAGCGGGTCAGCCCCAGCATTTT